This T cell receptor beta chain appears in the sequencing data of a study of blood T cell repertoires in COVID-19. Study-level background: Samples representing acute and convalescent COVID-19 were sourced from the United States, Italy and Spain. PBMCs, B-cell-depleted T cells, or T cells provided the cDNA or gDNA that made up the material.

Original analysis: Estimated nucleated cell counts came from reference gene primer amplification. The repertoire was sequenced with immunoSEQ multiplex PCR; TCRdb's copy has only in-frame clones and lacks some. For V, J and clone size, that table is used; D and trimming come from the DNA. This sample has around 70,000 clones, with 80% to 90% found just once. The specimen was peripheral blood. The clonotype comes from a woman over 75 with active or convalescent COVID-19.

CDR3 bases: TGTGCCAGCAGTGGGACAGACTATGGCTACACCTTC. Translation: CASSGTDYGYTF. This chain uses TRBV3-1 (or the pseudogene TRBV3-2) with TRBJ1-2, with TRBD1 matching over 7 bases. Germline V gives CDR1 LGHDT, CDR2 YNNKEL (reference sequence). Unmatched junction bases numbered 1, after V lost 6 bases and J lost 3 bases. The CDR3 sequence is 12 residues long.